This T cell receptor beta chain comes out of a study of T-cell memory formation after mild COVID-19. For this clonotype: Its target is unknown.

Study-wide results and caveats: Chiefly within CM and EM were the contracting CD4+ clones; CD8+ ones were within EMRA.

Each CDR3 protein is one row after TCRdb ran MiXCR on the 5' RACE reads. The sample holds fewer than 200,000 distinct CDR3 sequences, less than 20% seen once. The V gene lost 8 bases and the J gene lost 4 bases, with 13 bases spanning the gap. The CDR3 spans 13 residues. Germline loops: CDR1 SEHNR, CDR2 FQNEAQ (reference sequence). Source material: PBMCs or a T cell subset sorted from them (not recorded which). This rearrangement joins TRBV7-9 to TRBJ2-3; D may be TRBD2 (7 bases). This receptor was taken from a man between 18 and 29 years old who had mild COVID-19 (a few samples of this study predate the infection). Cell type and time point are not known. CDR3 residues: CASRGAGADTQYF. In DNA, the CDR3 is TGTGCCAGCCGGGGGGCCGGCGCAGATACGCAGTATTTT.